Sequencing of this TCR beta chain was carried out in a study of cytomegalovirus exposure and HLA in healthy donors. Study outcomes and limitations: Donors belonging to an Asian-associated ancestry cluster reportedly showed fewer N-insertions in productive TCRs than the roughly 670-donor mean, according to what a later analysis found. Most TCR beta V segments were productive about 87% or about 30% of the time in an earlier analysis. Analysis was carried out at a later point, and it linked a missense DCLRE1C variant to TCR beta V- and J-gene trimming. A few of the chains that were CMV-associated were confirmed in vitro to be specific for CMV antigens.

The PCR employed 60 Vbeta primers together with 13 Jbeta primers. Using immunoSEQ multiplex PCR, the repertoire was profiled, and TCRdb retains in-frame clones only, with some absent. This sample has 120,000 or so clones; roughly 85% occur once, and the top ten carry 3.6%. Concerning this clone: Its cognate antigen is unknown.

Source material: PBMCs. This receptor was identified in a woman aged 40 to 50 in good health and CMV-seropositive.

The CDR3 region is CASSLQAGVSEQYF. CDR3 DNA sequence: TGTGCCAGCAGCTTACAAGCGGGAGTTTCCGAGCAGTACTTC. The J gene is TRBJ2-7, the V gene TRBV7-2; 8 nucleotides agree with TRBD2. Germline V gene lookup returns CDR1 SGHTA and CDR2 FQGNSA. CDR3 size: 14 residues. With V trimmed by 2 bases and J by 6 bases, 6 bases remained unmatched. Full variable domain (outside the CDR3, taken from reference TRBV7-2 and TRBJ2-7): GAGVSQSPSNKVTEKGKDVELRCDPISGHTALYWYRQSLGQGLEFLIYFQGNSAPDKSGLPSDRFSAERTGGSVSTLTIQRTQQEDSAVYLCASSLQAGVSEQYFGPGTRLTVT.